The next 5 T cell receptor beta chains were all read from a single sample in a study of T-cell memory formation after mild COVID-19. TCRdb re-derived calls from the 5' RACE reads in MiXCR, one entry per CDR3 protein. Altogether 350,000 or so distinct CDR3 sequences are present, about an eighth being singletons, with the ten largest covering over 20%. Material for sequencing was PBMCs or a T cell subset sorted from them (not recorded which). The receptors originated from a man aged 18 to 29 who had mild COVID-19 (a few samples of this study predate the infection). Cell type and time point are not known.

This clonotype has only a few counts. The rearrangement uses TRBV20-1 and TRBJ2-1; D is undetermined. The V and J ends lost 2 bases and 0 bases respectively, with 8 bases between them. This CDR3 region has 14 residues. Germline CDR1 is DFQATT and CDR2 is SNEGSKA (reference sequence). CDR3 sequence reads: CSARRQSSYNEQFF. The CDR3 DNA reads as TGCAGTGCTAGACGGCAGAGCTCCTACAATGAGCAGTTCTTC.

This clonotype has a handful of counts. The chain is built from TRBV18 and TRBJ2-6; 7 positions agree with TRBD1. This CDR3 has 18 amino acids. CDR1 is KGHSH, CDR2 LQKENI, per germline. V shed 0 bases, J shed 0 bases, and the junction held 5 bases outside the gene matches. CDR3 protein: CASSPPGTALSGANVLTF. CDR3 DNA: TGTGCCAGCTCACCACCAGGGACAGCCCTCTCTGGGGCCAACGTCCTGACTTTC.

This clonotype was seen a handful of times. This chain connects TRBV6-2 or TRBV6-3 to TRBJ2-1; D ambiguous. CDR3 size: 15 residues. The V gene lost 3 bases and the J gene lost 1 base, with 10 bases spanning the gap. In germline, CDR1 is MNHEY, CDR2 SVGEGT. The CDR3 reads CASSYYQVSYNEQFF. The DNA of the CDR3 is TGTGCCAGCAGTTATTATCAGGTTTCCTACAATGAGCAGTTCTTC.

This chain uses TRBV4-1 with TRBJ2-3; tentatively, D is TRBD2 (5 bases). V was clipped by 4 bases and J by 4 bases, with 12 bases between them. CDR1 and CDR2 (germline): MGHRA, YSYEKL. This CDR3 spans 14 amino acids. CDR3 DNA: TGCGCCAGCAGCCCTTCCGCTAGCTCAGATACGCAGTATTTT. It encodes CASSPSASSDTQYF.

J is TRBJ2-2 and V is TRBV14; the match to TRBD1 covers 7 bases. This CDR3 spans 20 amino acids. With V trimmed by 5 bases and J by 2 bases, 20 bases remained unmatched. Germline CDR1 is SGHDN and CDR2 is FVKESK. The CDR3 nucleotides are TGTGCCAGCAGCTACAGACAAACAACCCGGGGACAGACAAACACCGGGGAGCTGTTTTTT. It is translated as CASSYRQTTRGQTNTGELFF.